Listed here are 14 T cell receptor beta chains from one sample, sequenced in a study of blood T cell repertoires in COVID-19. Generated by immunoSEQ multiplex PCR, the TCRdb table keeps only in-frame clones and is missing some. The data hold approximately 440,000 clones, with 75% to 90% observed a single time. Material: PBMCs or T cells enriched from blood (not recorded which). All receptors come from a woman younger than 30 who had recovered from COVID-19.

This chain links TRBV18 with TRBJ1-2; 7 nucleotides agree with TRBD1. Germline loops: CDR1 KGHSH, CDR2 LQKENI. The CDR3 runs to 17 residues. V trimming: 2 bases; J trimming: 8 bases; junction bases outside the gene matches: 17. CDR3 protein: CASSPSSAVQGEEGYTF. CDR3 coding DNA: TGTGCCAGCTCACCATCCTCGGCGGTGCAGGGGGAGGAAGGCTACACCTTC.

This chain joins TRBV13 and TRBJ2-5; D possibly corresponds to TRBD2 (6 bases). Per germline, CDR1 PRHDT and CDR2 FYEKMQ (reference sequence). This CDR3 is built from 13 residues. V shed 5 bases and J shed 4 bases, with 11 bases lying between them. The CDR3 region has the DNA TGTGCCAGCAGCCCTAGGACTACAGAGACCCAGTACTTC. This translates into CASSPRTTETQYF.

The CDR3 DNA follows: TGCGCCAGCAGCACAGGGACAGCCAAAAACATTCAGTACTTC. Translated, it gives CASSTGTAKNIQYF. This chain links TRBV5-1 with TRBJ2-4; tentatively, D is TRBD1 (6 bases). The length of the CDR3 is 14 residues. Germline values: CDR1 SGHRS, CDR2 YFSETQ. V lost 4 bases and J 0 bases, leaving 8 bases between the germline ends. The full variable domain, completed using reference TRBV5-1 and TRBJ2-4, is KAGVTQTPRYLIKTRGQQVTLSCSPISGHRSVSWYQQTPGQGLQFLFEYFSETQRNKGNFPGRFSGRQFSNSRSEMNVSTLELGDSALYLCASSTGTAKNIQYFGAGTRLSVL.

The rearrangement uses TRBV19 and TRBJ1-5; D gene uncertain. Trimming took off 7 bases at V and 1 base at J, with 11 bases between the two ends. The CDR3 spans 14 residues. Germline V lookup: CDR1 LNHDA, CDR2 SQIVND (reference sequence). The CDR3 loop reads CASKEAVSNQPQHF. The CDR3 DNA follows: TGTGCCAGTAAGGAAGCGGTGAGCAATCAGCCCCAGCATTTT.

The chain employs TRBV27 and TRBJ1-4; a weak D match, TRBD1 (6 bases). V shed 4 bases and J shed 4 bases, with 16 bases lying between them. The CDR3 totals 16 residues. Germline CDR1 and CDR2: MNHEY and SMNVEV (reference sequence). Here the CDR3 reads CASSSGGGPYNEKLFF. Here the CDR3 DNA reads TGTGCCAGCAGTTCGGGGGGCGGTCCATATAATGAAAAACTGTTTTTT.

Only one count was recorded for this clone. The chain carries TRBV2 and TRBJ1-5, with D possibly TRBD1 on 6 matching bases. The V and J ends lost 5 bases and 0 bases respectively, with 11 bases between them. The CDR3 is made up of 15 amino acids. Germline V lookup: CDR1 SNHLY, CDR2 FYNNEI. CDR3 loop: CASSSQGYSNQPQHF. CDR3 in DNA: TGTGCCAGCAGTTCACAGGGATATAGCAATCAGCCCCAGCATTTT.

This clone was seen once. V gene TRBV5-6 combines with J gene TRBJ1-3, with D possibly TRBD1 on 5 matching bases. The CDR3 is 15 residues long. V was shortened by 4 bases and J by 4 bases, with 15 bases between the two germline ends. The germline gives CDR1 SGHDT, CDR2 YYEEEE. The CDR3, as DNA: TGTGCCAGCAGCCCCCTGGGGGAGGGGGGAAACACCATATATTTT. It translates to CASSPLGEGGNTIYF. Full variable domain (remainder filled in from reference TRBV5-6 and TRBJ1-3): DAGVTQSPTHLIKTRGQQVTLRCSPKSGHDTVSWYQQALGQGPQFIFQYYEEEERQRGNFPDRFSGHQFPNYSSELNVNALLLGDSALYLCASSPLGEGGNTIYFGEGSWLTVV.

The CDR3 protein is CASSLYRASGYTF. The CDR3 nucleotides are TGTGCCAGCAGCCTTTACAGGGCAAGTGGCTACACCTTC. V and J are TRBV14 and TRBJ1-2, with a possible D match to TRBD1 (6 bases). Trimming removed 4 bases at V and 7 bases at J, with 13 bases between. The length of the CDR3 is 13 residues. From germline, CDR1 is SGHDN and CDR2 FVKESK.

The chain combines TRBV2 with TRBJ1-3; D remains ambiguous. The germline CDR1 and CDR2 sequences are SNHLY and FYNNEI. The germline V and J ends were trimmed by 6 bases and 11 bases, with 20 bases remaining between them. There are 14 residues in the CDR3. The CDR3 spells CASSYPFGEGAIYF. The DNA of the CDR3 is TGTGCCAGCAGCTATCCTTTCGGAGAGGGCGCCATATATTTT.

The chain joins TRBV4-1 to TRBJ1-1, with TRBD1 matching over 8 bases. The germline V gene has CDR1 MGHRA and CDR2 YSYEKL. With V trimmed by 5 bases and J by 6 bases, 8 bases remained unmatched. The CDR3 is 14 amino acids. Here the CDR3 reads CASSLVGTGAEAFF. Written as DNA, the CDR3 is TGCGCCAGCAGCTTAGTAGGGACAGGCGCTGAAGCTTTCTTT.

This rearrangement joins TRBV2 to TRBJ2-1, with D possibly TRBD2 on 5 matching bases. V lost 6 bases and J lost 0, with 9 bases in between. The germline gives CDR1 SNHLY, CDR2 FYNNEI. This CDR3 is 14 amino acids long. The CDR3 DNA follows: TGTGCCAGCAGACTACTAGACTCCTACAATGAGCAGTTCTTC. Translation gives CASRLLDSYNEQFF. The complete variable domain, with remaining parts taken from reference TRBV2 and TRBJ2-1, reads EPEVTQTPSHQVTQMGQEVILRCVPISNHLYFYWYRQILGQKVEFLVSFYNNEISEKSEIFDDQFSVERPDGSNFTLKIRSTKLEDSAMYFCASRLLDSYNEQFFGPGTRLTVL.

The CDR3 sequence: CASSQDEGRGTWEQYF. The CDR3 bases are TGTGCCAGCAGCCAAGATGAGGGGCGGGGGACGTGGGAGCAGTACTTC. V gene TRBV3-1 (or the pseudogene TRBV3-2) combines with J gene TRBJ2-7; 7 bases fit TRBD2. Germline CDR1 LGHDT, CDR2 YNNKEL (reference sequence). There are 16 residues in the CDR3. V was pared by 0 bases and J by 7 bases, with 12 bases of the junction left unmatched.

V usage is TRBV11-2 and J usage is TRBJ1-2, with TRBD1 matching over 8 bases. With V trimmed by 6 bases and J by 4 bases, 13 bases remained unmatched. Germline CDR1 reads SGHAT; CDR2 reads FQNNGV. CDR3 length equals 16 residues. The CDR3 nucleotides are TGTGCCAGCAGACGTGCACTGACAGGGGAGGGCTATGGCTACACCTTC. This sequence encodes CASRRALTGEGYGYTF.

This clone was seen more than once but under ten times. CDR3 coding DNA: TGTGCCAGTAGGAACAGGGGGGAAAAGAACACTGAAGCTTTCTTT. It yields the protein CASRNRGEKNTEAFF. The rearrangement joins TRBV19 to TRBJ1-1; 8 bases agree with TRBD1. The J segment lost 1 base and the V segment lost 6 bases, leaving 7 bases of the junction unmatched. The CDR3 runs 15 residues. CDR1 and CDR2 (germline): LNHDA, SQIVND (reference sequence).